The T cell receptor beta chain described here comes from a study of blood T cell repertoires in COVID-19. Study-wide context: There were acute and convalescent COVID-19 samples, and they came from the United States, Italy and Spain. PBMCs, B-cell-depleted T cells, or T cells provided the cDNA or gDNA that made up the material.

The CDR3 has 16 residues. Germline-derived CDR1 and CDR2 are SGHDT and YYEEEE. Trimming left V 2 bases short and J 7 bases short, with 18 bases between. This clone turned up a few times. How the authors handled the data: Amplification with reference gene primers provided the estimates of nucleated cell counts. Sequencing used immunoSEQ multiplex PCR; TCRdb keeps in-frame clones, though not all of them. The V and J calls and clone size come from that table; D and trimming were worked out from the DNA. The sample has under 250,000 clones; less than 85% are singletons. The sample consisted of peripheral blood. The TCR sequence derives from a woman aged 70-85 years with acute or convalescent COVID-19. V is TRBV5-6 and J is TRBJ2-2; D is perhaps TRBD2 (6 bases). The CDR3 is CASSFGGARQFGELFF. DNA for the CDR3: TGTGCCAGCAGCTTCGGAGGGGCTCGTCAGTTCGGGGAGCTGTTTTTT.